A single sample is the source of the 18 T cell receptor beta chains below, sequenced in a study of spatial heterogeneity in lung cancer. Study outcomes and limitations: Counts that tracked tumor mutation counts were those of expanded intratumoral alpha and beta TCRs.

Time point: sample taken at primary tumor resection. For these TCRs, the target antigens are not known. TCRdb redid the calling of the 5' RACE reads with MiXCR, one entry per CDR3 protein. The repertoire has about 4,500 distinct CDR3 sequences, roughly 7% of them found once; the top ten carry roughly a quarter. Sequenced here: lung tumor tissue, sampled at surgery. These receptors were taken from a male donor with early-stage non-small cell lung cancer.

J is TRBJ2-3 and V is TRBV14; D is possibly TRBD2 (6 bases). Germline V gene data show CDR1 as SGHDN and CDR2 as FVKESK. The V end lost 4 bases, the J end lost 3 bases, and 17 bases lay between the germline ends. This CDR3 region has 16 residues. The CDR3 loop is CASSRMNFGGTDTQYF. In DNA, the CDR3 is TGTGCCAGCAGCCGAATGAACTTCGGAGGGACAGATACGCAGTATTTT.

Judged by abundance, this clonotype is medium-sized (0.01 to 0.1%). J is TRBJ2-4 and V is TRBV23-1; TRBD2 is a possible D gene (6 bases). TRBV23-1 is reported as an ORF; its role is uncertain. Trimming stripped 4 bases from V and 8 bases from J, with 12 bases between. This CDR3 contains 13 residues. The CDR3, as DNA: TGCGCCAGCAGTCTGGGGGACTTATACATTCAGTACTTC. Translated, it gives CASSLGDLYIQYF.

By frequency in the sample, this clonotype is medium-sized. This chain links TRBV7-2 with TRBJ2-7; no definite D call. CDR3 length: 11 residues. Germline V lookup: CDR1 SGHTA, CDR2 FQGNSA. V lost 5 bases to trimming and J lost 3 bases, with 5 bases between them. Here the CDR3 DNA reads TGTGCCAGCAGCCAGCGCTACGAGCAGTACTTC. Translated: CASSQRYEQYF.

This clonotype was seen repeatedly, ten times or more. The chain couples TRBV20-1 to TRBJ1-3; D is ambiguous. Trimming removed 1 base at V and 0 bases at J, with 7 bases between. Germline V lookup: CDR1 DFQATT, CDR2 SNEGSKA (reference sequence). The CDR3 is 14 amino acids. CDR3 DNA: TGCAGTGCTAGAGTAAAGGGCTCTGGAAACACCATATATTTT. It specifies CSARVKGSGNTIYF.

By share, this clonotype counts as medium-sized. The genes are TRBV7-2 and TRBJ2-2; D not resolved. The CDR3 totals 15 residues. The V end was cut by 1 base, the J end by 4 bases, with 10 bases between. CDR1 and CDR2 from the germline V gene are SGHTA and FQGNSA. The CDR3 is CASSLGSLTTGELFF. The DNA of the CDR3 is TGTGCCAGCAGCTTAGGAAGCCTGACCACCGGGGAGCTGTTTTTT.

This clonotype is termed medium-sized (0.01 to 0.1%). This chain links TRBV18 with TRBJ1-2; no reliable D call. The CDR3 contains 14 residues. Germline V gene lookup returns CDR1 KGHSH and CDR2 LQKENI. With 0 bases removed from V and 0 bases from J, the gap between germline ends came to 5 bases. CDR3 coding DNA: TGTGCCAGCTCACCACCGACCGCTAACTATGGCTACACCTTC. Protein sequence: CASSPPTANYGYTF. Full variable domain (remainder filled in from reference TRBV18 and TRBJ1-2): NAGVMQNPRHLVRRRGQEARLRCSPMKGHSHVYWYRQLPEEGLKFMVYLQKENIIDESGMPKERFSAEFPKEGPSILRIQQVVRGDSAAYFCASSPPTANYGYTFGSGTRLTVV.

This clonotype appeared many times. V and J are TRBV2 and TRBJ2-2; D gene ambiguous. The V gene lost 7 bases and the J gene lost 6 bases, with 15 bases spanning the gap. Germline assignment: CDR1 SNHLY and CDR2 FYNNEI. This CDR3 contains 14 residues. The CDR3 DNA is TGTGCCAGCATGATTGGAATAGGGTCCGGGGAGCTGTTTTTT. Translation gives CASMIGIGSGELFF.

This clonotype was detected ten times or more. The chain joins TRBV29-1 to TRBJ2-6; 9 bases agree with TRBD1. V lost 4 bases and J lost 5; bases outside the gene matches: 15. Germline values: CDR1 SQVTM, CDR2 ANQGSEA. This CDR3 has 18 amino acids. The CDR3 coding sequence is TGCAGCGTTGTCCTTTGGGGGACAGGGATCGATAGGGCCAACGTCCTGACTTTC. This translates into CSVVLWGTGIDRANVLTF.

This clonotype rates as medium-sized. CDR3 nucleotide sequence: TGTGCCAGCAGCGCACTAGCGGGAGATGGCGAGACCCAGTACTTC. As protein: CASSALAGDGETQYF. V gene TRBV5-4 combines with J gene TRBJ2-5; 11 nucleotides agree with TRBD2. CDR3 length equals 15 residues. Germline values: CDR1 SGHNT, CDR2 YYREEE (reference sequence). Trimming removed 4 bases from V and 5 bases from J; junction bases left unmatched: 7.

This clonotype was counted ten times or more. CDR3 protein: CASSLTGNEQFF. CDR3 nucleotide sequence: TGTGCCAGCAGTTTGACGGGTAATGAGCAGTTCTTC. The chain couples TRBV6-2 or TRBV6-3 to TRBJ2-1; unclear D gene. The V gene lost 4 bases and the J gene lost 7 bases, with 8 bases spanning the gap. Germline CDR1 reads MNHEY; CDR2 reads SVGEGT. The CDR3 is 12 residues long.

This clonotype has at least ten counts. This rearrangement joins TRBV2 to TRBJ2-1, with no clear D. V lost 2 bases and J lost 8, with 7 bases in between. Germline V gene sequence: CDR1 SNHLY, CDR2 FYNNEI. This CDR3 region has 12 residues. The DNA of the CDR3 is TGTGCCAGCAGTGAAAGAGTACATGAGCAGTTCTTC. Residues: CASSERVHEQFF.

The chain is built from TRBV6-1 and TRBJ1-2; a possible D gene is TRBD1 (5 bases). V gave up 4 bases and J gave up 4 bases, with 16 bases separating them. The CDR3 is 15 amino acids. Germline V CDR1 and CDR2: MNHNS, SASEGT. The chain's CDR3 is CASSADSGTFYGYTF. CDR3 coding DNA: TGTGCCAGCAGTGCCGACTCCGGGACCTTCTATGGCTACACCTTC.

The V gene is TRBV4-3, the J gene TRBJ1-1; D unclear. The CDR3 loop spans 14 amino acids. The V gene's germline CDR1 is LGHNA and CDR2 YSLEER. Trimming removed 4 bases from V and 1 base from J, with 10 bases in between. The CDR3 here is CASSLVPGNTEAFF. DNA of the CDR3: TGCGCCAGCAGCCTAGTCCCGGGGAACACTGAAGCTTTCTTT.

Judged by abundance, this clonotype is medium-sized (0.01 to 0.1%). The CDR3 nucleotides are TGTGCCAGCAGCTTAGGACAGGTAGTTGGGCAGTTCTTC. This codes for CASSLGQVVGQFF. The V gene is TRBV7-2, the J gene TRBJ2-1; TRBD1 is a possible D gene (6 bases). CDR3 length: 13 residues. V gave up 1 base and J gave up 12 bases, with 13 bases separating them. CDR1 and CDR2 from the germline V gene are SGHTA and FQGNSA.

By proportion, this clonotype is medium-sized. The chain combines TRBV20-1 with TRBJ2-2; D is possibly TRBD2 (6 bases). The CDR3 runs to 14 residues. The V and J ends lost 6 bases and 5 bases respectively, with 16 bases between them. Germline CDR1 and CDR2: DFQATT and SNEGSKA (reference sequence). The CDR3 spells CSARRAGETGELFF. CDR3 DNA sequence: TGCAGTGCAAGGAGGGCCGGCGAGACCGGGGAGCTGTTTTTT.

This clonotype occurred many times. The V gene is TRBV12-3 or TRBV12-4, the J gene TRBJ2-4; TRBD1 agrees at 7 bases. The CDR3 covers 13 residues. V lost 5 bases and J lost 7; bases outside the gene matches: 5. In nucleotides, the CDR3 is TGTGCCAGCAGTCCCGACAGGGCGAACATTCAGTACTTC. Its protein product is CASSPDRANIQYF.

This clonotype was observed many times. V usage is TRBV13 and J usage is TRBJ1-2, with D unresolved. Germline CDR1 and CDR2: PRHDT and FYEKMQ (reference sequence). This CDR3 contains 17 residues. The V end was cut by 0 bases, the J end by 4 bases, with 18 bases between. The CDR3 DNA reads as TGTGCCAGCAGCTTAGGAGTGCAGGTTTTTCTCCTCTATGGCTACACCTTC. Translating it yields CASSLGVQVFLLYGYTF.

This clonotype has ten or more counts. The chain has TRBV7-7 and TRBJ2-1, with D possibly matching TRBD2 (6 bases). The CDR3 has 16 amino acids. Trimming shortened V by 0 bases and J by 5 bases, and 14 bases separated the two germline ends. Germline V gene sequence: CDR1 SSHAT, CDR2 FNYEAQ (reference sequence). CDR3 DNA sequence: TGTGCCAGCAGCTTAGCGGCCCGGGAGATCCACAATGAGCAGTTCTTC. It yields the protein CASSLAAREIHNEQFF.